One sample yielded the 27 T cell receptor beta chains listed below, sequenced in a study of Ad26.COV2.S vaccination and SARS-CoV-2 variants. Regarding treatment: roughly 18 received Ad26.COV2.S at low or high dose, single or two shots; several received placebo; per-sample allocation not given. Sampling took place 63 days after the first vaccine or placebo injection. TCRdb keeps only in-frame clones here, not all; method: immunoSEQ multiplex PCR. The sample holds about 440,000 clones, 87% seen once. The source was peripheral blood, collected in a trial of Ad26.COV2.S vaccine versus placebo. All receptors come from a person aged 18-60 years who received the Ad26.COV2.S COVID-19 vaccine or a placebo.

V is TRBV5-4 and J is TRBJ1-2; 8 nucleotides agree with TRBD1. The CDR3 runs 13 residues. Germline CDR1 and CDR2: SGHNT and YYREEE (reference sequence). Germline trimming cut 5 bases from V and 7 bases from J; bases unmatched to any gene: 7. CDR3: CASSYTGGGGYTF. CDR3 nucleotide sequence: TGTGCCAGCAGTTATACAGGGGGTGGTGGCTACACCTTC. The full variable domain, its missing parts supplied by reference TRBV5-4 and TRBJ1-2, is ETGVTQSPTHLIKTRGQQVTLRCSSQSGHNTVSWYQQALGQGPQFIFQYYREEENGRGNFPPRFSGLQFPNYSSELNVNALELDDSALYLCASSYTGGGGYTFGSGTRLTVV.

V and J are TRBV30 and TRBJ1-4, with D perhaps TRBD1 (6 bases). Trimming shortened V by 5 bases and J by 7 bases, and 11 bases separated the two germline ends. Per the germline V gene, CDR1 is GTSNPN and CDR2 is SVGIG (reference sequence). The CDR3 is made up of 12 amino acids. The CDR3 loop is CAWGTRGEKLFF. The CDR3 DNA reads as TGTGCCTGGGGGACCAGGGGTGAAAAACTGTTTTTT.

The chain carries TRBV30 and TRBJ2-7; 8 nucleotides agree with TRBD1. This CDR3 contains 16 residues. CDR1 GTSNPN and CDR2 SVGIG come from the germline V gene (reference sequence). V dropped 3 bases and J dropped 3; count of bases not matched to a gene: 13. CDR3 sequence (DNA): TGTGCCTGGAGGCCACCAGGGGGCCCCACTTACTACGAGCAGTACTTC. This sequence encodes CAWRPPGGPTYYEQYF.

The chain combines TRBV23-1 with TRBJ2-4; D remains unclear. TRBV23-1 is an ORF; its function is uncertain. The CDR3 is 14 amino acids. V was shortened by 8 bases and J by 3 bases, with 14 bases between the two germline ends. CDR3 DNA: TGCGCCAGCGGATCGGGCAGCAACAAAAACATTCAGTACTTC. Translation: CASGSGSNKNIQYF.

The chain is built from TRBV2 and TRBJ2-7; the D gene is possibly TRBD2 (5 bases). The CDR3 length is 14 residues. Trimming took off 3 bases at V and 9 bases at J, with 18 bases between the two ends. CDR1 and CDR2 (germline): SNHLY, FYNNEI. CDR3 sequence: CASSERVLQAVQYF. The CDR3, as DNA: TGTGCCAGCAGTGAGCGGGTTCTCCAGGCCGTGCAGTACTTC.

The chain couples TRBV18 to TRBJ1-1; TRBD1 matches 8 bases. The J segment lost 0 bases and the V segment lost 3 bases, leaving 9 bases of the junction unmatched. The CDR3 consists of 17 residues. Germline CDR1 KGHSH, CDR2 LQKENI. CDR3 coding DNA: TGTGCCAGCTCACCTCCTGGACAGGGTTGGTTGAACACTGAAGCTTTCTTT. Its protein product is CASSPPGQGWLNTEAFF.

The genes are TRBV7-2 and TRBJ2-1, with TRBD1 identical over 9 bases. CDR1 and CDR2 from the germline V gene are SGHTA and FQGNSA. V trimming: 6 bases; J trimming: 8 bases; junction bases outside the gene matches: 8. The CDR3 spans 14 residues. CDR3 sequence (DNA): TGTGCCAGCAGTAGGGACAGGGTTGTCGATGAGCAGTTCTTC. This gives the protein CASSRDRVVDEQFF. Based on the CDR3 plus reference TRBV7-2 and TRBJ2-1, the full variable domain is GAGVSQSPSNKVTEKGKDVELRCDPISGHTALYWYRQSLGQGLEFLIYFQGNSAPDKSGLPSDRFSAERTGGSVSTLTIQRTQQEDSAVYLCASSRDRVVDEQFFGPGTRLTVL.

V and J are TRBV5-4 and TRBJ2-7, with D hard to call. Per the germline V gene, CDR1 is SGHNT and CDR2 is YYREEE (reference sequence). The V end lost 0 bases, the J end lost 2 bases, and 12 bases lay between the germline ends. This CDR3 has 15 amino acids. The CDR3 region is CASSLAGVVAYEQYF. The DNA of the CDR3 is TGTGCCAGCAGCTTGGCCGGTGTTGTCGCCTACGAGCAGTACTTC.

The V gene is TRBV5-4, the J gene TRBJ1-4; no clear D. The V gene's germline CDR1 is SGHNT and CDR2 YYREEE (reference sequence). The CDR3 extends over 12 amino acids. The V end lost 4 bases, the J end lost 8 bases, and 9 bases lay between the germline ends. The CDR3 DNA reads TGTGCCAGCAGCCGGTTAGGCGAAAAACTGTTTTTT. This gives the protein CASSRLGEKLFF.

The V and J genes are TRBV2 and TRBJ2-4; 7 bases agree with TRBD2. The V gene's germline CDR1 is SNHLY and CDR2 FYNNEI. The CDR3 has 14 amino acids. V shed 6 bases and J 10 bases; nucleotides not matched to a gene: 12. The CDR3 DNA reads TGTGCCAGCAGCGGGACTACCTCCACGTTAATTCAGTACTTC. Its protein product is CASSGTTSTLIQYF.

The rearrangement links TRBV5-1 to TRBJ2-2, with D possibly TRBD2 on 6 matching bases. CDR1 and CDR2 (germline): SGHRS, YFSETQ. V was pared by 5 bases and J by 0 bases, with 14 bases between. CDR3 size: 16 residues. The CDR3 loop is CASRNRRGANTGELFF. The CDR3 DNA follows: TGCGCCAGCAGGAACCGGCGGGGAGCGAACACCGGGGAGCTGTTTTTT.

Here the CDR3 reads CASSTPSGRTDTQYF. The CDR3 bases are TGTGCCAGCAGCACTCCTAGCGGGAGAACAGATACGCAGTATTTT. The chain joins TRBV7-9 to TRBJ2-3; 10 positions match TRBD2. The CDR3 extends over 15 amino acids. J gave up 3 bases and V 5 bases, and 5 bases lay outside the gene matches. Germline V gene data show CDR1 as SEHNR and CDR2 as FQNEAQ (reference sequence).

Worth noting for this clone: This same CDR3 is encoded by further DNA sequences in the sample. V is TRBV27 and J is TRBJ2-7; the D gene could be TRBD1 or TRBD2 (5 bases each). Germline V gene data show CDR1 as MNHEY and CDR2 as SMNVEV (reference sequence). The CDR3 runs to 13 residues. V lost 6 bases, J lost 4 bases, and 13 bases lay in between. The CDR3 is CASSPGRRYEQYF. CDR3 coding DNA: TGTGCCAGCAGCCCGGGACGGAGGTACGAGCAGTACTTC.

The J gene is TRBJ2-3, the V gene TRBV5-1; TRBD2 matches at 8 bases. Germline CDR1 and CDR2: SGHRS and YFSETQ. This CDR3 region has 15 residues. With V trimmed by 0 bases and J by 5 bases, 5 bases remained unmatched. CDR3 bases: TGCGCCAGCAGCTTGGACGGGAGGGTTGGAGATACGCAGTATTTT. It encodes CASSLDGRVGDTQYF.

This clone was detected only a few times. The rearrangement links TRBV6-6 to TRBJ1-1, with D perhaps TRBD1 (6 bases). The CDR3 is made up of 14 amino acids. Germline values: CDR1 MNHNY, CDR2 SVGAGI (reference sequence). The V gene lost 5 bases and the J gene lost 1 base, with 11 bases spanning the gap. DNA of the CDR3: TGTGCCAGCAGTCCTACAGGGAAGAACACTGAAGCTTTCTTT. Translation gives CASSPTGKNTEAFF.

The chain employs TRBV11-3 and TRBJ2-5, with no clear D. The CDR3 has 13 residues. Looked up from germline, CDR1 is SGHNT and CDR2 is YENEEA. Trimming pared 5 bases from V and 5 bases from J, leaving 12 bases between. The CDR3: CASSPQPYETQYF. The CDR3 DNA follows: TGTGCCAGCAGCCCACAACCCTATGAGACCCAGTACTTC. The full variable domain, rest sourced from reference TRBV11-3 and TRBJ2-5, is EAGVVQSPRYKIIEKKQPVAFWCNPISGHNTLYWYLQNLGQGPELLIRYENEEAVDDSQLPKDRFSAERLKGVDSTLKIQPAELGDSAVYLCASSPQPYETQYFGPGTRLLVL.

The V and J genes are TRBV2 and TRBJ1-1, with 8 bases lining up with TRBD1. There are 15 residues in the CDR3. The V gene's germline CDR1 is SNHLY and CDR2 FYNNEI. The V segment lost 5 bases and the J segment 1 base; nucleotides outside the gene matches: 6. DNA of the CDR3: TGTGCCAGCAGTCCTTCAGGGGGCAGGAACACTGAAGCTTTCTTT. This gives the protein CASSPSGGRNTEAFF.

The V call is TRBV24-1, the J call TRBJ2-1; D tentatively reads TRBD1 or TRBD2 (5 bases each). Germline V lookup: CDR1 KGHDR, CDR2 SFDVKD. This CDR3 has 13 amino acids. V was pared by 4 bases and J by 10 bases, with 13 bases between. The CDR3 region has the DNA TGTGCCACCAGTGACCCGGGACGCCAAGAGCAGTTCTTC. As protein: CATSDPGRQEQFF.

The chain links TRBV9 to TRBJ2-7; maybe TRBD1 (5 bases). This CDR3 has 15 residues. The V and J ends lost 0 bases and 1 base respectively, with 11 bases between them. Looked up from germline, CDR1 is SGDLS and CDR2 is YYNGEE. The CDR3 nucleotides read TGTGCCAGCAGCGTAGGGGGCATCGAGTCCTACGAGCAGTACTTC. Translated, it gives CASSVGGIESYEQYF.

The chain uses TRBV5-4 and TRBJ2-2; the match to TRBD2 covers 7 bases. This CDR3 is 16 amino acids long. Germline assignment: CDR1 SGHNT and CDR2 YYREEE (reference sequence). The ends lost 4 bases at V and 4 bases at J; junction bases unmatched: 10. CDR3 DNA sequence: TGTGCCAGCAGCGGCCCGGGAGGCGGGCCCACCGGGGAGCTGTTTTTT. Encoded protein: CASSGPGGGPTGELFF.

This chain uses TRBV9 with TRBJ1-4; possibly TRBD1 for D (5 bases). CDR1 SGDLS and CDR2 YYNGEE come from the germline V gene. This CDR3 spans 15 amino acids. V gave up 3 bases and J gave up 7 bases, with 16 bases separating them. The CDR3 nucleotides read TGTGCCAGCAGCGGGGGATTTGGGGGAACTGAAAAACTGTTTTTT. This sequence encodes CASSGGFGGTEKLFF. Together with reference TRBV9 and TRBJ1-4, the CDR3 gives the full variable domain: DSGVTQTPKHLITATGQRVTLRCSPRSGDLSVYWYQQSLDQGLQFLIQYYNGEERAKGNILERFSAQQFPDLHSELNLSSLELGDSALYFCASSGGFGGTEKLFFGSGTQLSVL.

This chain uses TRBV5-1 with TRBJ2-1; maybe TRBD2 (6 bases). This CDR3 contains 15 residues. V was shortened by 7 bases and J by 0 bases, with 14 bases between the two germline ends. CDR1 is SGHRS and CDR2 is YFSETQ in the germline V gene. CDR3 protein: CASSRAGTSYNEQFF. The CDR3, as DNA: TGCGCCAGCTCTAGGGCGGGGACCTCCTACAATGAGCAGTTCTTC.

V usage is TRBV18 and J usage is TRBJ2-7; possible D gene TRBD1, 5 bases. Germline V gene sequence: CDR1 KGHSH, CDR2 LQKENI. Trimming took off 3 bases at V and 4 bases at J, with 19 bases between the two ends. This CDR3 is built from 16 residues. CDR3 protein: CASSPSTGPHFYEQYF. DNA for the CDR3: TGTGCCAGCTCACCTAGTACAGGCCCCCACTTTTACGAGCAGTACTTC.

The rearrangement links TRBV5-4 to TRBJ2-2; 8 nucleotides match TRBD1. The V segment lost 4 bases and the J segment 4 bases; nucleotides outside the gene matches: 6. CDR1 is SGHNT and CDR2 is YYREEE in the germline V gene (reference sequence). This CDR3 comprises 15 residues. The CDR3 sequence: CASSLQGAVTGELFF. CDR3 bases: TGTGCCAGCAGCCTCCAGGGGGCCGTCACCGGGGAGCTGTTTTTT.

The V and J genes are TRBV5-6 and TRBJ2-3; maybe TRBD1 (5 bases). Trimming took off 4 bases at V and 2 bases at J, with 23 bases between the two ends. Germline values: CDR1 SGHDT, CDR2 YYEEEE. This CDR3 spans 18 amino acids. The chain's CDR3 is CASSPPAGSGSITDTQYF. The DNA of the CDR3 is TGTGCCAGCAGCCCCCCTGCCGGCTCAGGGTCCATCACAGATACGCAGTATTTT.

V is TRBV5-6 and J is TRBJ1-1; D may be TRBD1 (6 bases). The V gene lost 2 bases and the J gene lost 12 bases, with 14 bases spanning the gap. CDR1 is SGHDT and CDR2 is YYEEEE in the germline V gene. This CDR3 is 12 amino acids long. The CDR3 protein is CASSLGDRFTFF. DNA of the CDR3: TGTGCCAGCAGCTTAGGCGACAGGTTTACTTTCTTT.

This chain links TRBV7-2 with TRBJ1-2; 8 nucleotides agree with TRBD1. Trimming took 5 bases from V and 13 from J; bases not matched to a gene: 18. The CDR3 spans 15 residues. Germline values: CDR1 SGHTA, CDR2 FQGNSA. The CDR3 DNA follows: TGTGCCAGCAGCGGTCGGACAGGGCTCGGAGTGTTTCCCACCTTC. Translated, it gives CASSGRTGLGVFPTF. Combining the CDR3 with reference TRBV7-2 and TRBJ1-2 gives the whole variable domain GAGVSQSPSNKVTEKGKDVELRCDPISGHTALYWYRQSLGQGLEFLIYFQGNSAPDKSGLPSDRFSAERTGGSVSTLTIQRTQQEDSAVYLCASSGRTGLGVFPTFGSGTRLTVV.